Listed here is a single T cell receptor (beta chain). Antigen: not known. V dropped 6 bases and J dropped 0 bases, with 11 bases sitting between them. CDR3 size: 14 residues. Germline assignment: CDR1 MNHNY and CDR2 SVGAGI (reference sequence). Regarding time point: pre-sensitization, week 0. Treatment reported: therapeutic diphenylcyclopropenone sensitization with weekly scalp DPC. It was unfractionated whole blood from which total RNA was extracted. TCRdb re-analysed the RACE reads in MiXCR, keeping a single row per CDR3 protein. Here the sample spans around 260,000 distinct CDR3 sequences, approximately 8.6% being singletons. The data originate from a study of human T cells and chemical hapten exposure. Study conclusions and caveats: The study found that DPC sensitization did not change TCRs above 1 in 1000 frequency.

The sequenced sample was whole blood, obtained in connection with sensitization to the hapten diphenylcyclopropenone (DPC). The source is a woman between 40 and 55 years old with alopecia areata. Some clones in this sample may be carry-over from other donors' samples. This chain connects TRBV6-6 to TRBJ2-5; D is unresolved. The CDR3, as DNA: TGTGCCAGCAGGTCGCTGAGGTACCAAGAGACCCAGTACTTC. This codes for CASRSLRYQETQYF.